The 9 T cell receptor beta chains in this list originate from one sample, sequenced in a study of PD-1 blockade in classical Hodgkin lymphoma. TCRdb keeps only in-frame clones here, not all; method: immunoSEQ multiplex PCR. Among 40,000 to 45,000 clones, around two thirds were seen once, and the ten largest hold approximately 3%. The patients all showed relapse after autologous stem cell transplantation, while their brentuximab vedotin exposure varied. The sequenced sample was peripheral blood mononuclear cells (PBMCs), obtained at baseline. These receptors all come from a human donor with classical Hodgkin lymphoma.

The chain uses TRBV7-3 and TRBJ2-1; D is unresolved. The germline V gene encodes CDR1 SGHTA and CDR2 FQGTGA. The V end was cut by 0 bases, the J end by 6 bases, with 15 bases between. This CDR3 comprises 16 residues. In nucleotides, the CDR3 is TGTGCCAGCAGCTTAACGATTGTAGGCAGTACCAATGAGCAGTTCTTC. It translates to CASSLTIVGSTNEQFF.

The chain joins TRBV5-6 to TRBJ1-3; tentatively, D is TRBD1 (5 bases). The V end lost 4 bases, the J end lost 4 bases, and 18 bases lay between the germline ends. The CDR3 totals 16 residues. CDR1 is SGHDT and CDR2 is YYEEEE in the germline V gene. The CDR3 region has the DNA TGTGCCAGCAGCGAGACCCTAACAGGTCCGGGAAACACCATATATTTT. Its protein product is CASSETLTGPGNTIYF.

V usage is TRBV7-8 and J usage is TRBJ2-6; no clear D. Germline V CDR1 and CDR2: SGHVS, FQNEAQ. The ends were cut back, 5 bases at V and 2 bases at J, with 7 bases in the middle. The CDR3 has 14 amino acids. The CDR3 is CASSQPTGANVLTF. CDR3 coding DNA: TGTGCCAGCAGCCAACCGACTGGGGCCAACGTCCTGACTTTC.

This clone was seen just once. For the CDR3, the DNA is TGCAGCGTTGGAAACGGAGGAGGGGACAGCTATTTCTCCTACGAGCAGTACTTC. Translation gives CSVGNGGGDSYFSYEQYF. The V call is TRBV29-1, the J call TRBJ2-7, with a tentative D call TRBD1 (7 bases). The CDR3 spans 18 residues. V was shortened by 4 bases and J by 0 bases, with 25 bases between the two germline ends. From germline, CDR1 is SQVTM and CDR2 ANQGSEA.

The chain combines TRBV11-3 with TRBJ2-3, with 9 nucleotides matching TRBD1. Unmatched junction bases numbered 7, after V lost 0 bases and J lost 3 bases. Per germline, CDR1 SGHNT and CDR2 YENEEA. There are 17 residues in the CDR3. The CDR3 here is CASSLEVGQGGTDTQYF. The CDR3 region has the DNA TGTGCCAGCAGCTTAGAGGTGGGACAGGGTGGAACAGATACGCAGTATTTT.

The genes are TRBV9 and TRBJ2-1; D gene uncertain. Per germline, CDR1 SGDLS and CDR2 YYNGEE. The CDR3 has 14 residues. The V end was cut by 0 bases, the J end by 5 bases, with 9 bases between. The CDR3 loop is CASSVGPADNEQFF. CDR3 sequence (DNA): TGTGCCAGCAGCGTAGGCCCGGCGGACAATGAGCAGTTCTTC.

This clone appeared a few times. V is TRBV13 and J is TRBJ1-5; TRBD1 might be the D (5 bases). The germline V gene has CDR1 PRHDT and CDR2 FYEKMQ (reference sequence). V shed 0 bases and J shed 7 bases, with 13 bases lying between them. The CDR3 covers 15 residues. The CDR3 region has the DNA TGTGCCAGCAGCTTAGGGCAGGGTGTTTACCAGCCCCAGCATTTT. Translation: CASSLGQGVYQPQHF.

This clone is labeled medium-sized. The rearrangement links TRBV7-9 to TRBJ1-2, with TRBD1 matching over 8 bases. The germline V gene encodes CDR1 SEHNR and CDR2 FQNEAQ (reference sequence). Trimming at V came to 2 bases and at J to 4 bases, leaving 15 bases not matched to a gene. There are 18 residues in the CDR3. The CDR3 loop reads CASSLPEVDRANGYGYTF. DNA of the CDR3: TGTGCCAGCAGCTTACCAGAGGTGGACAGGGCAAATGGCTATGGCTACACCTTC.

This sequence joins TRBV27 and TRBJ1-1, with no clear D. CDR1 MNHEY and CDR2 SMNVEV come from the germline V gene (reference sequence). The V end was cut by 9 bases, the J end by 1 base, with 9 bases between. The CDR3 has 12 residues. CDR3: CASQEGNTEAFF. The CDR3 nucleotides read TGTGCCAGTCAGGAGGGGAACACTGAAGCTTTCTTT.